The subject of this entry is one T cell receptor (beta chain). This sample was included in a study of blood T cells in healthy people across ages. Germline CDR1 and CDR2: SGDLS and YYNGEE. The CDR3 is made up of 14 amino acids. Trimming took off 3 bases at V and 8 bases at J, with 15 bases between the two ends. A sample-barcoded 5' primer and a J-beta primer mix were used in a second PCR of roughly 7 to 11 cycles. MiXCR was run by TCRdb on the 5' RACE reads, yielding one entry per CDR3 protein. Among over 600,000 distinct CDR3 sequences listed, around 41% were seen once. The J gene is TRBJ2-1, the V gene TRBV9, with D perhaps TRBD2 (6 bases). The TCR originated in a man aged 80 or over in good health. Sequencing was done on a sample of blood. The CDR3 loop reads CASSDGAGRDEQFF. CDR3 DNA: TGTGCCAGCAGCGATGGGGCGGGGCGCGATGAGCAGTTCTTC.